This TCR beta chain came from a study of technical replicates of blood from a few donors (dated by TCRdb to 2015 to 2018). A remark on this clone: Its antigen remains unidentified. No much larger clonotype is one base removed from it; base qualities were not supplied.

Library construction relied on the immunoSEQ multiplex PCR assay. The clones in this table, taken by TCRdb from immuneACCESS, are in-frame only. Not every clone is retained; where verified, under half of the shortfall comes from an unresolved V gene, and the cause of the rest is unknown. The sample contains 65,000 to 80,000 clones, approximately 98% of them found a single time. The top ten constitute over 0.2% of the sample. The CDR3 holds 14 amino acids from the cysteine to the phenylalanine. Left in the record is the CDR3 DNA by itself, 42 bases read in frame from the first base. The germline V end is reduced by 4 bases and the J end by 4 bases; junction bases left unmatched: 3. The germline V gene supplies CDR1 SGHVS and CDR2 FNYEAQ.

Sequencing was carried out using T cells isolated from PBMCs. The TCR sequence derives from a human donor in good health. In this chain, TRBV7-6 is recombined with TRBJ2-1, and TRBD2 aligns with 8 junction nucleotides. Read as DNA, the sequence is TGTGCCAGCAGCTCATTAGCGGGATACAATGAGCAGTTCTTC. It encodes CASSSLAGYNEQFF.